This is a list of T cell receptor beta chains from one sample in a study of blood T cells in healthy people across ages. Using its own MiXCR run on the 5' RACE reads, TCRdb lists one record per CDR3 protein. The sample yields roughly 1,500,000 distinct CDR3 sequences, roughly 45% seen once. Sequencing was done on a sample of blood. These receptors all stem from a woman aged 18 to 35 in good health. CDR3s leave out the opening cysteine and the closing phenylalanine or tryptophan. Fields, in order: clone size, V gene, CDR3 protein. Only some rows state a clone size, as once, few, many or a class for expanded clones.

size: -; V: TRBV6-1; CDR3: ASSATGTGARGYT
size: -; V: TRBV2; CDR3: ASREGLVIETQY
size: -; V: TRBV7-9; CDR3: ASSLPPLAGEEETQY
size: few; V: TRBV20-1; CDR3: SATHQTGGNGYT
size: -; V: TRBV7-6; CDR3: ASSLESGHHTDTQY
size: -; V: TRBV20-1; CDR3: SAATAAGIANEQF
size: -; V: TRBV7-8; CDR3: ASSHWTSGGYRTDTQY
size: few; V: TRBV30; CDR3: AWRAGGLATEAF
size: few; V: TRBV7-9; CDR3: ASKHPGTGDRETQY
size: few; V: TRBV7-2; CDR3: ASRRGQGTNEKLF
size: -; V: TRBV18; CDR3: ASSPELVGLAGPSTDTQY
size: few; V: TRBV7-2; CDR3: ASSESGSGKLF
size: -; V: TRBV5-1; CDR3: ASTLSGASGRYNEQF
size: few; V: TRBV20-1; CDR3: SASGQLPNEKLF
size: -; V: TRBV27; CDR3: AGSLTAGMNTEAF
size: -; V: TRBV5-1; CDR3: ASSLVTITDTQY
size: many; V: TRBV20-1; CDR3: SATGVGETQY
size: -; V: TRBV4-1; CDR3: ASSREAGGPSSYNEQF
size: -; V: TRBV6-5; CDR3: ASSYDSSTGELF
size: -; V: TRBV20-1; CDR3: SARDPGLSSYEQY
size: few; V: TRBV5-1; CDR3: ASSLRGPDISTDTQY
size: -; V: TRBV20-1; CDR3: SAITGTSEYNEQF
size: few; V: TRBV15; CDR3: ATSEPMQTQY
size: few; V: TRBV6-2/TRBV6-3; CDR3: ASTQLPGLAGYEQY
size: -; V: TRBV4-1; CDR3: ASSQSLGLAGVIQY
size: few; V: TRBV2; CDR3: ASTANGRGTDTQY
size: few; V: TRBV2; CDR3: ASMLAGGTRATQY
size: once; V: TRBV20-1; CDR3: SARGPLVGYEQY
size: few; V: TRBV7-9; CDR3: ASSLGSPSWDQETQY
size: -; V: TRBV7-9; CDR3: ASSYDSYSYEQY
size: -; V: TRBV6-2/TRBV6-3; CDR3: ASIPGLAMNTGELF
size: many; V: TRBV29-1; CDR3: SVEKQGSGYEQY
size: few; V: TRBV12-3/TRBV12-4; CDR3: ASSFGDILY
size: few; V: TRBV7-2; CDR3: ASSPGQNNEQY
size: -; V: TRBV29-1; CDR3: SVLGLAGRWGTDTQY
size: once; V: TRBV13; CDR3: ASSFGTPGEEI
size: once; V: TRBV2; CDR3: ASRLPAGDREQY
size: -; V: TRBV4-1; CDR3: ASSQDVGQITYEQY
size: -; V: TRBV10-3; CDR3: AISDGGVIYGYT